What follows are 18 T cell receptor beta chains derived from one specimen sequenced in a study of OX40 agonist ivuxolimab in advanced cancers. TCRdb's table, derived via immunoSEQ multiplex PCR, lists solely in-frame clones and lacks some. The table lists 60,000 to 85,000 clones, about nine tenths of them singletons. Sequenced material: CD4+ or CD8+ T cells sorted from blood, taken in a trial of the OX40 agonist ivuxolimab. Source of these receptors: an adult with an advanced solid tumor such as melanoma, head and neck, liver or kidney cancer.

The sample holds a few counts of this clone. This chain uses TRBV6-5 with TRBJ1-5, with D perhaps matching TRBD1 (6 bases). Per the germline V gene, CDR1 is MNHEY and CDR2 is SVGAGI. The CDR3 has 14 amino acids. Trimming removed 10 bases from V and 3 bases from J, with 16 bases in between. The CDR3 nucleotides are TGTGCCATTAGGGGGGAGACACACAATCAGCCCCAGCATTTT. Its translation: CAIRGETHNQPQHF.

The chain links TRBV10-3 to TRBJ2-1, with 7 bases aligning to TRBD2. Germline loops: CDR1 ENHRY, CDR2 SYGVKD. Unmatched junction bases numbered 8, after V lost 3 bases and J lost 3 bases. CDR3 length: 16 amino acids. The DNA for the CDR3 is TGTGCCATCAGTGATCTACTAGCGCGACACTACAATGAGCAGTTCTTC. Translating gives CAISDLLARHYNEQFF.

The sample holds one count of this clone. V is TRBV5-6 and J is TRBJ2-7; TRBD2 aligns across 8 bases. V lost 4 bases to trimming and J lost 2 bases; unmatched junction nucleotides: 5. The length of the CDR3 is 14 residues. Germline-derived CDR1 and CDR2 are SGHDT and YYEEEE. This CDR3 reads CASSPIAGPYEQYF. Here the CDR3 DNA reads TGTGCCAGCAGCCCTATAGCGGGACCCTACGAGCAGTACTTC.

The rearrangement links TRBV6-5 to TRBJ1-2, with D possibly matching TRBD1 (5 bases). Germline values: CDR1 MNHEY, CDR2 SVGAGI. Trimming shortened V by 5 bases and J by 7 bases, and 8 bases separated the two germline ends. CDR3 size: 11 residues. The CDR3 coding sequence is TGTGCCAGCAGTGCAGGGAGTGGCTACACCTTC. Amino acid sequence: CASSAGSGYTF.

V usage is TRBV6-4 and J usage is TRBJ1-1; D possibly corresponds to TRBD1 (6 bases). From germline, CDR1 is MRHNA and CDR2 SNTAGT. Trimming cost V 6 bases and J 0 bases, with 17 bases left between them. This CDR3 region has 16 residues. The CDR3 region has the DNA TGTGCCAGCAGCCCCGAAGGGGGAGACTTGAACACTGAAGCTTTCTTT. Protein product: CASSPEGGDLNTEAFF.

The table lists this clone with a count of one. The chain is built from TRBV5-1 and TRBJ2-7; D is undetermined. V lost 2 bases, J lost 2 bases, and 14 bases lay in between. Germline V gene lookup returns CDR1 SGHRS and CDR2 YFSETQ. CDR3 length equals 15 residues. CDR3 protein: CASSFFGQRTYEQYF. CDR3 in DNA: TGCGCCAGCAGCTTCTTTGGGCAGCGCACCTACGAGCAGTACTTC.

V and J are TRBV11-2 and TRBJ2-2, with D possibly being TRBD1 (5 bases). CDR1 is SGHAT, CDR2 FQNNGV, per germline. CDR3 length: 16 residues. The V gene lost 7 bases and the J gene lost 1 base, with 16 bases spanning the gap. CDR3 sequence: CASTPQGFVNTGELFF. The CDR3 DNA sequence: TGTGCCAGCACTCCCCAGGGTTTTGTGAACACCGGGGAGCTGTTTTTT.

The chain links TRBV7-2 to TRBJ1-2; TRBD1 agrees at 9 bases. Germline CDR1 and CDR2: SGHTA and FQGNSA. With 6 bases clipped from V and 8 bases from J, the junction kept 13 bases outside the gene matches. CDR3 length: 15 amino acids. The CDR3, as DNA: TGTGCCAGCAGATGGGACAGGGCCGATACGCGGGGCTACACCTTC. Translating it yields CASRWDRADTRGYTF. The full variable domain, rest sourced from reference TRBV7-2 and TRBJ1-2, is GAGVSQSPSNKVTEKGKDVELRCDPISGHTALYWYRQSLGQGLEFLIYFQGNSAPDKSGLPSDRFSAERTGGSVSTLTIQRTQQEDSAVYLCASRWDRADTRGYTFGSGTRLTVV.

The V and J genes are TRBV18 and TRBJ2-3; the D gene is possibly TRBD1 (5 bases). Between the trimmed V and J ends, which lost 3 bases and 2 bases, there was a span of 9 bases. The CDR3 contains 14 residues. Germline CDR1 and CDR2: KGHSH and LQKENI. CDR3 DNA: TGTGCCAGCTCACCGACAGTCGCCACAGATACGCAGTATTTT. Translating it yields CASSPTVATDTQYF.

This clone has only a few counts. The chain couples TRBV5-1 to TRBJ1-2, with D unresolved. Germline CDR1 reads SGHRS; CDR2 reads YFSETQ. V was trimmed by 0 bases and J by 6 bases, leaving 15 bases between them. The length of the CDR3 is 15 residues. The CDR3 DNA reads as TGCGCCAGCAGCTTGGGCCCGGAGGTACTGGATGGCTACACCTTC. Its protein product is CASSLGPEVLDGYTF. Combining the CDR3 with reference TRBV5-1 and TRBJ1-2 gives the whole variable domain KAGVTQTPRYLIKTRGQQVTLSCSPISGHRSVSWYQQTPGQGLQFLFEYFSETQRNKGNFPGRFSGRQFSNSRSEMNVSTLELGDSALYLCASSLGPEVLDGYTFGSGTRLTVV.

The chain is built from TRBV6-5 and TRBJ2-1, with D possibly matching TRBD1 (6 bases). The V end was cut by 5 bases, the J end by 12 bases, with 11 bases between. Germline CDR1 MNHEY, CDR2 SVGAGI. CDR3 length: 11 amino acids. The CDR3 DNA sequence: TGTGCCAGCAGTCAGGGGCCGGGGCAGTTCTTC. This encodes CASSQGPGQFF.

V gene TRBV7-8 combines with J gene TRBJ1-1; no firm D call. V lost 4 bases and J lost 5, with 11 bases in between. In germline, CDR1 is SGHVS, CDR2 FQNEAQ. The CDR3 length is 13 residues. CDR3 in DNA: TGTGCCAGCAGCTACGTCGCACAGACTGAAGCTTTCTTT. Protein: CASSYVAQTEAFF.

This sequence joins TRBV4-2 and TRBJ2-7; 7 bases align to TRBD2. The CDR3 has 16 residues. Trimming at V came to 0 bases and at J to 2 bases, leaving 7 bases not matched to a gene. Germline V gene data show CDR1 as LGHNA and CDR2 as YNFKEQ. CDR3 sequence (DNA): TGTGCCAGCAGCCAAGATCACAGCGGGGTCCCCTACGAGCAGTACTTC. It is translated as CASSQDHSGVPYEQYF.

The chain uses TRBV19 and TRBJ1-6, with D hard to call. The V and J ends lost 9 bases and 7 bases respectively, with 10 bases between them. Germline CDR1 reads LNHDA; CDR2 reads SQIVND (reference sequence). The CDR3 is 12 residues long. The CDR3 nucleotides read TGTGCCAGCGCAACAGTAAATTCACCCCTCCACTTT. It is translated as CASATVNSPLHF.

The J gene is TRBJ2-3, the V gene TRBV5-1; D call uncertain. Deletions cut 3 bases from V and 0 bases from J, with 5 bases between. CDR3 length equals 13 residues. Germline-derived CDR1 and CDR2 are SGHRS and YFSETQ. CDR3 nucleotide sequence: TGCGCCAGCAGCTACTCTAGCACAGATACGCAGTATTTT. Translation: CASSYSSTDTQYF.

The chain carries TRBV5-4 and TRBJ1-2, with TRBD1 matching 10 bases. Trimming took 4 bases from V and 1 from J; bases not matched to a gene: 10. CDR1 and CDR2 from the germline V gene are SGHNT and YYREEE (reference sequence). There are 17 residues in the CDR3. The CDR3: CASSPGGTGAFNYGYTF. In DNA, the CDR3 is TGTGCCAGCAGCCCGGGGGGGACAGGGGCTTTTAACTATGGCTACACCTTC. The variable domain in full, completed from reference TRBV5-4 and TRBJ1-2, reads ETGVTQSPTHLIKTRGQQVTLRCSSQSGHNTVSWYQQALGQGPQFIFQYYREEENGRGNFPPRFSGLQFPNYSSELNVNALELDDSALYLCASSPGGTGAFNYGYTFGSGTRLTVV.

The V and J genes are TRBV6-5 and TRBJ2-1; D is uncertain. Germline V gene lookup returns CDR1 MNHEY and CDR2 SVGAGI. The CDR3 consists of 14 residues. V lost 0 bases and J 4 bases, leaving 7 bases between the germline ends. CDR3 nucleotides: TGTGCCAGCAGTTACTCGCGGCTATACAATGAGCAGTTCTTC. Encoded protein: CASSYSRLYNEQFF.

By sample share, this clone is medium-sized. V usage is TRBV6-5 and J usage is TRBJ2-7; no firm D call. Germline assignment: CDR1 MNHEY and CDR2 SVGAGI. The CDR3 length is 14 residues. V lost 0 bases and J 2 bases, leaving 8 bases between the germline ends. The CDR3 reads CASSYSPATYEQYF. The DNA of the CDR3 is TGTGCCAGCAGTTACTCCCCAGCTACCTACGAGCAGTACTTC.